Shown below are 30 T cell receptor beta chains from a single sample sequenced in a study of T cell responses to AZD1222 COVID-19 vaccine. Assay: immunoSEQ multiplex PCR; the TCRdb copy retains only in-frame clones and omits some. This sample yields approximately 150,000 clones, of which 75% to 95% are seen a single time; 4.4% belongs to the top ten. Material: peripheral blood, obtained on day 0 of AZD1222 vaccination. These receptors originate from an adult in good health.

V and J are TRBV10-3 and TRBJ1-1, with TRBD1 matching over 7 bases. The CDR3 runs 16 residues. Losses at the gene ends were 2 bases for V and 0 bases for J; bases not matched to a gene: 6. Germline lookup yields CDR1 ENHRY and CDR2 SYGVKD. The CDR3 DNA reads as TGTGCCATCAGTGAGCCCAAAGACAGGGTGAACACTGAAGCTTTCTTT. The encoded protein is CAISEPKDRVNTEAFF.

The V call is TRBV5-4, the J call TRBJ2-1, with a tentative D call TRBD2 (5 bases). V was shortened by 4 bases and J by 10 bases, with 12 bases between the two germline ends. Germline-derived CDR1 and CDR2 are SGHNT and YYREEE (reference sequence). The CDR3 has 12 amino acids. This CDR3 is CASSLAADEQFF. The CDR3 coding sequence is TGTGCCAGCAGCCTAGCAGCGGACGAGCAGTTCTTC.

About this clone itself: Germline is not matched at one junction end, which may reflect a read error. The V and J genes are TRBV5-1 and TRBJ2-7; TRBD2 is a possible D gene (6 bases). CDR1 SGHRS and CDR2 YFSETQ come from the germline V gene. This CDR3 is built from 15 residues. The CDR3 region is CASRLGDWVSYEQYF. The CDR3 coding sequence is TGCGCCAGCAGGTTGGGGGACTGGGTCTCCTACGAGCAGTACTTC. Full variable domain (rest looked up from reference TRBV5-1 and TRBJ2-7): KAGVTQTPRYLIKTRGQQVTLSCSPISGHRSVSWYQQTPGQGLQFLFEYFSETQRNKGNFPGRFSGRQFSNSRSEMNVSTLELGDSALYLCASRLGDWVSYEQYFGPGTRLTVT.

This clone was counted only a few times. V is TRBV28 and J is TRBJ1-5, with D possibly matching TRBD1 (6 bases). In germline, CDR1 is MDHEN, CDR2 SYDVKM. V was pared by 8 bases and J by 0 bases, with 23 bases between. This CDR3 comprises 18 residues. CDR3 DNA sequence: TGTGCCAGCTTAGGCAACTGGGGGGCCCAATATAGCAATCAGCCCCAGCATTTT. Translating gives CASLGNWGAQYSNQPQHF.

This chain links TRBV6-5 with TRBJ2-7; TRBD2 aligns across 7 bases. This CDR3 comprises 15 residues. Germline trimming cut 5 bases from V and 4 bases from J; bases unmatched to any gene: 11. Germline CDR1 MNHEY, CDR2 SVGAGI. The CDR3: CASSPRGWGGYEQYF. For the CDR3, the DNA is TGTGCCAGCAGTCCTCGGGGTTGGGGAGGGTACGAGCAGTACTTC.

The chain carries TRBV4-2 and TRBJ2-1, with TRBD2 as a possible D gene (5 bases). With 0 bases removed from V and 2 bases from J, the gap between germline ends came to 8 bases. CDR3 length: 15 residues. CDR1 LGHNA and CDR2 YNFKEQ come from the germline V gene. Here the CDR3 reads CASSQEREAYNEQFF. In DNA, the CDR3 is TGTGCCAGCAGCCAAGAACGGGAAGCCTACAATGAGCAGTTCTTC.

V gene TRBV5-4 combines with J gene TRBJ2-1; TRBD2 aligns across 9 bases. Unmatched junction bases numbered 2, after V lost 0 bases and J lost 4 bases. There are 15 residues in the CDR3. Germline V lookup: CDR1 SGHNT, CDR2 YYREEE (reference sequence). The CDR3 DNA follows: TGTGCCAGCAGCTTGGGACTAGCGGAATACAATGAGCAGTTCTTC. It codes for CASSLGLAEYNEQFF.

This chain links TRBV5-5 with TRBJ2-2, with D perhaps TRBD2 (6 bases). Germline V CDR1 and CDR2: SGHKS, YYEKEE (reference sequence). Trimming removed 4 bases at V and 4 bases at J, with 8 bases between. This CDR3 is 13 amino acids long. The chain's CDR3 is CASSGDFTGELFF. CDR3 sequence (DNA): TGTGCCAGCAGCGGGGACTTCACCGGGGAGCTGTTTTTT.

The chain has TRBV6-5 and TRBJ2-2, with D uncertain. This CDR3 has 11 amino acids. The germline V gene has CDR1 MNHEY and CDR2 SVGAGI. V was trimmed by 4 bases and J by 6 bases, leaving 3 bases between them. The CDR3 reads CASSFAGELFF. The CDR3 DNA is TGTGCCAGCAGTTTCGCCGGGGAGCTGTTTTTT.

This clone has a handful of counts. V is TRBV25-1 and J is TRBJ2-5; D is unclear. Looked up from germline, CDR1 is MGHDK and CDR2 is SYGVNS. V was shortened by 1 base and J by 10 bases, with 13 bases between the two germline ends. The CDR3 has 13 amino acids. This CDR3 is CASSEWSPLVQYF. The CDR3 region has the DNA TGTGCCAGCAGTGAATGGTCCCCTCTGGTCCAGTACTTC.

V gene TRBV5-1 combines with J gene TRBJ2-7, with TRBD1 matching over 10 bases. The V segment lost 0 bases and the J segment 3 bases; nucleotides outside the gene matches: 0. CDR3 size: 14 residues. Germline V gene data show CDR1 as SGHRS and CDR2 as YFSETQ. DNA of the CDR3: TGCGCCAGCAGCTTGGGGACAGGGGGCTACGAGCAGTACTTC. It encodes CASSLGTGGYEQYF.

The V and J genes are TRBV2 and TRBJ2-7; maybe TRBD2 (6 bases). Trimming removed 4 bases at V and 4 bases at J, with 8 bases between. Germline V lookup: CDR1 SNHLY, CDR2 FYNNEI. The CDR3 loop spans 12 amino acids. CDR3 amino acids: CASSASGYEQYF. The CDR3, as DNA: TGTGCCAGCAGTGCCAGCGGGTACGAGCAGTACTTC. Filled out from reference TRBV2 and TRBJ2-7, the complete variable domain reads EPEVTQTPSHQVTQMGQEVILRCVPISNHLYFYWYRQILGQKVEFLVSFYNNEISEKSEIFDDQFSVERPDGSNFTLKIRSTKLEDSAMYFCASSASGYEQYFGPGTRLTVT.

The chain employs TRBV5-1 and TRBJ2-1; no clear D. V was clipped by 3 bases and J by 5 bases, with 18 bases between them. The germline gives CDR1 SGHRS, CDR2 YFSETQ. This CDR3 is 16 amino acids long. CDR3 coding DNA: TGCGCCAGCAGCTCGGTGGGCGAGAGGAGCGACAATGAGCAGTTCTTC. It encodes CASSSVGERSDNEQFF.

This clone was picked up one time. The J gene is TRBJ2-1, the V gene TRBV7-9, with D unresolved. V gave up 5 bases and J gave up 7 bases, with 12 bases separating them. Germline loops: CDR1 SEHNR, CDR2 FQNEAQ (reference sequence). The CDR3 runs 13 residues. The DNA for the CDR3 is TGTGCCAGCAGCCATGGACCCGGGAATGAGCAGTTCTTC. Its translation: CASSHGPGNEQFF.

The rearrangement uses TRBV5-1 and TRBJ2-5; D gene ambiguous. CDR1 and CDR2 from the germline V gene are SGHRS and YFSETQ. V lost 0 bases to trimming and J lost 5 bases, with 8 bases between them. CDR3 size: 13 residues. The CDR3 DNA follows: TGCGCCAGCAGCTTGGGGTTCGGGGAGACCCAGTACTTC. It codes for CASSLGFGETQYF.

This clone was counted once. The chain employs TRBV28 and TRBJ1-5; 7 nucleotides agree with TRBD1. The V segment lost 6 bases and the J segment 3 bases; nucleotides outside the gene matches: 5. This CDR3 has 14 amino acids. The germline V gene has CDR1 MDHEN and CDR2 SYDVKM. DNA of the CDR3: TGTGCCAGCAGATTTACAGGGGTCAATCAGCCCCAGCATTTT. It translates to CASRFTGVNQPQHF.

The chain's CDR3 is CASRTDRITGELFF. Written as DNA, the CDR3 is TGTGCCAGCAGGACGGACAGAATTACCGGGGAGCTGTTTTTT. J is TRBJ2-2 and V is TRBV25-1; a possible D gene is TRBD1 (6 bases). V lost 6 bases and J lost 5, with 13 bases in between. The germline V gene has CDR1 MGHDK and CDR2 SYGVNS. The CDR3 is 14 residues long.

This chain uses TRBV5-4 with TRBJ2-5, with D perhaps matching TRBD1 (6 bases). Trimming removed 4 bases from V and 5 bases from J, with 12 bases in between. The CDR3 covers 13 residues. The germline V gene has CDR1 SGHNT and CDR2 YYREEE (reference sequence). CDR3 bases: TGTGCCAGCAGCCAAACAGGGTGGGAGACCCAGTACTTC. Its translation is CASSQTGWETQYF.

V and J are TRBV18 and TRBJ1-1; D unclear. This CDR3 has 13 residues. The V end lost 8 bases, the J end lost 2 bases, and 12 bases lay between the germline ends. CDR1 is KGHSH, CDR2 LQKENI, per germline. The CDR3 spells CASGPQHNTEAFF. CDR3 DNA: TGTGCCAGCGGACCTCAACACAACACTGAAGCTTTCTTT.

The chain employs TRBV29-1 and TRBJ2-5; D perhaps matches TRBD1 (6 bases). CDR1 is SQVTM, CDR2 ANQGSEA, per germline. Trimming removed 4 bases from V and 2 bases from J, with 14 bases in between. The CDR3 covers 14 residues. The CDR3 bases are TGCAGCGTTGCTGGCAGGGGAAGTCAAGAGACCCAGTACTTC. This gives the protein CSVAGRGSQETQYF.

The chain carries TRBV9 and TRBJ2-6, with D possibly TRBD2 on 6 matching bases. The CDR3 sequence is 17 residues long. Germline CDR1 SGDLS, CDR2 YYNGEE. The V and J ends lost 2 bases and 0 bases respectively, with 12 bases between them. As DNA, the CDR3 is TGTGCCAGCAGCGTGCTACCCGGGGGCTCTGGGGCCAACGTCCTGACTTTC. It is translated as CASSVLPGGSGANVLTF.

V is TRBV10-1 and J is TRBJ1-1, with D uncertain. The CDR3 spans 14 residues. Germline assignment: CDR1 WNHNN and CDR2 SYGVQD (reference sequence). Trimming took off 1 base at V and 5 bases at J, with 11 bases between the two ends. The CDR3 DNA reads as TGCGCCAGCAGTGAGTGGGGTGGACGGACTGAAGCTTTCTTT. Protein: CASSEWGGRTEAFF.

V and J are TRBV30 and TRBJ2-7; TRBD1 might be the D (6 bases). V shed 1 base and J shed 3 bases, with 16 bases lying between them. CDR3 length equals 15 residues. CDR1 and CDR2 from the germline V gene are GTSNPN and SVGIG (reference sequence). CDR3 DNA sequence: TGTGCCTGGAGTGCACAGGGAGCATTAATCTACGAGCAGTACTTC. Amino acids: CAWSAQGALIYEQYF.

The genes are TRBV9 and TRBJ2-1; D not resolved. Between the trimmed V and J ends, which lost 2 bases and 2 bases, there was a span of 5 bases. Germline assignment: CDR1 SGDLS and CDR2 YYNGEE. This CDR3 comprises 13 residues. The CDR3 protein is CASSVFTYNEQFF. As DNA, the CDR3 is TGTGCCAGCAGCGTTTTCACCTACAATGAGCAGTTCTTC.

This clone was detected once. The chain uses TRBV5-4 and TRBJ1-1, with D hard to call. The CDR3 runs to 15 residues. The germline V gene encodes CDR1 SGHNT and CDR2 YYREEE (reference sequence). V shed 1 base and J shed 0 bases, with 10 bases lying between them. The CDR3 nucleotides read TGTGCCAGCAGCTTGTCCGGAAGATTGAACACTGAAGCTTTCTTT. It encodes CASSLSGRLNTEAFF.

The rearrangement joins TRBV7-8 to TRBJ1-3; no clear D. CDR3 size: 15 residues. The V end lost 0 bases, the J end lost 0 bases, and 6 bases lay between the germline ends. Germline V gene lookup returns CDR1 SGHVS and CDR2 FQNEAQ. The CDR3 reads CASSLAYPSGNTIYF. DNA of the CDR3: TGTGCCAGCAGCTTAGCGTATCCCTCTGGAAACACCATATATTTT.

Here the CDR3 reads CAWSPASRKGIQYF. CDR3 sequence (DNA): TGTGCCTGGAGTCCAGCTAGCCGTAAGGGCATTCAGTACTTC. The chain has TRBV30 and TRBJ2-4; TRBD2 might be the D (5 bases). Trimming cost V 2 bases and J 9 bases, with 17 bases left between them. This CDR3 is built from 14 residues. The germline CDR1 and CDR2 sequences are GTSNPN and SVGIG (reference sequence).

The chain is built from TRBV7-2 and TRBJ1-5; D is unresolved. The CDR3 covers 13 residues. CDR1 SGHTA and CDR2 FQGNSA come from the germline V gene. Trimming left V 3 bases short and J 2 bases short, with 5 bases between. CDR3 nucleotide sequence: TGTGCCAGCAGCTTTAGGGGCAATCAGCCCCAGCATTTT. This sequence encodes CASSFRGNQPQHF.

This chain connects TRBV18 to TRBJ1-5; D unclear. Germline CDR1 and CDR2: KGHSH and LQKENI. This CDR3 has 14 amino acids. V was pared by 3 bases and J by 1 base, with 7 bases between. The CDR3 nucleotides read TGTGCCAGCTCACCGGTCCACAGCAATCAGCCCCAGCATTTT. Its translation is CASSPVHSNQPQHF.

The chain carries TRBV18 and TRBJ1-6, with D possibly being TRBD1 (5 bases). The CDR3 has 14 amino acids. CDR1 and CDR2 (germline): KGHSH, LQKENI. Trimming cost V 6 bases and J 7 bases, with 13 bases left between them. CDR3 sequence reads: CASSPGPLNSPLHF. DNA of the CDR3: TGTGCCAGCTCCCCGGGACCGCTGAATTCACCCCTCCACTTT.